What follows are 8 T cell receptor beta chains derived from one specimen sequenced in a study of T cells in localized non-small cell lung cancer. Measured with immunoSEQ multiplex PCR; TCRdb has only the in-frame clones, and not every one. The data show approximately 83,000 clones, approximately 91% seen once. Sample: PBMCs, taken before any cancer treatment. These receptor sequences come from a woman aged 35-75 years with stage II squamous cell lung carcinoma.

The chain couples TRBV2 to TRBJ1-4; tentative D call: TRBD1 (5 bases). V was cut by 2 bases and J by 8 bases, with 9 bases left in between. The germline CDR1 and CDR2 sequences are SNHLY and FYNNEI. This CDR3 comprises 13 residues. CDR3 DNA: TGTGCCAGCAGTGAATTGACAGTAGAAAAACTGTTTTTT. Amino acids: CASSELTVEKLFF.

The V and J genes are TRBV29-1 and TRBJ1-2, with 7 nucleotides matching TRBD1. V lost 7 bases and J lost 4; bases outside the gene matches: 9. The CDR3 covers 13 residues. The germline gives CDR1 SQVTM, CDR2 ANQGSEA. This chain's CDR3 is CSARDRQAYGYTF. The CDR3 DNA follows: TGCAGCGCCAGGGACAGACAGGCCTATGGCTACACCTTC.

The gene calls are TRBV28 and TRBJ1-1; no firm D call. This CDR3 has 14 residues. The germline gives CDR1 MDHEN, CDR2 SYDVKM. Trimming removed 5 bases from V and 5 bases from J, with 15 bases in between. CDR3 sequence: CASSPPGGRTEAFF. The DNA for the CDR3 is TGTGCCAGCAGTCCCCCGGGAGGGAGGACTGAAGCTTTCTTT.

The V gene is TRBV28, the J gene TRBJ1-6; weak D call: TRBD1 (5 bases). This CDR3 comprises 14 residues. Trimming removed 6 bases at V and 8 bases at J, with 14 bases between. Germline V gives CDR1 MDHEN, CDR2 SYDVKM. The CDR3 bases are TGTGCCAGCAGCACCGGGACGGATTATTCACCCCTCCACTTT. This sequence encodes CASSTGTDYSPLHF.

The chain uses TRBV28 and TRBJ2-5; D ambiguous. CDR1 and CDR2 (germline): MDHEN, SYDVKM. V shed 5 bases and J shed 5 bases, with 9 bases lying between them. The CDR3 has 12 amino acids. The CDR3 DNA follows: TGTGCCAGCAGTGGGGATACGGAGACCCAGTACTTC. This encodes CASSGDTETQYF.

CDR3 nucleotide sequence: TGTGCCAGCAGCTCCGGACAGGGGACAGATACGCAGTATTTT. Protein: CASSSGQGTDTQYF. The chain uses TRBV13 and TRBJ2-3; 9 nucleotides match TRBD1. The CDR3 spans 14 residues. Trimming took 4 bases from V and 3 from J; bases not matched to a gene: 2. Germline values: CDR1 PRHDT, CDR2 FYEKMQ (reference sequence).

The sample holds one count of this clone. At the DNA level, this CDR3 is encoded by other sequences in the same sample as well. V gene TRBV28 combines with J gene TRBJ2-5; D call uncertain. This CDR3 is 11 amino acids long. CDR1 is MDHEN, CDR2 SYDVKM, per germline. The germline V and J ends were trimmed by 5 bases and 5 bases, with 6 bases remaining between them. CDR3 nucleotides: TGTGCCAGCAGTAGGAGCGAGACCCAGTACTTC. Translated: CASSRSETQYF.

The rearrangement uses TRBV29-1 and TRBJ2-5, with unresolved D. Germline loops: CDR1 SQVTM, CDR2 ANQGSEA. This CDR3 has 12 amino acids. V lost 6 bases and J 5 bases, leaving 13 bases between the germline ends. The CDR3 reads CSVNSQMETQYF. DNA for the CDR3: TGCAGCGTAAACAGCCAAATGGAGACCCAGTACTTC.